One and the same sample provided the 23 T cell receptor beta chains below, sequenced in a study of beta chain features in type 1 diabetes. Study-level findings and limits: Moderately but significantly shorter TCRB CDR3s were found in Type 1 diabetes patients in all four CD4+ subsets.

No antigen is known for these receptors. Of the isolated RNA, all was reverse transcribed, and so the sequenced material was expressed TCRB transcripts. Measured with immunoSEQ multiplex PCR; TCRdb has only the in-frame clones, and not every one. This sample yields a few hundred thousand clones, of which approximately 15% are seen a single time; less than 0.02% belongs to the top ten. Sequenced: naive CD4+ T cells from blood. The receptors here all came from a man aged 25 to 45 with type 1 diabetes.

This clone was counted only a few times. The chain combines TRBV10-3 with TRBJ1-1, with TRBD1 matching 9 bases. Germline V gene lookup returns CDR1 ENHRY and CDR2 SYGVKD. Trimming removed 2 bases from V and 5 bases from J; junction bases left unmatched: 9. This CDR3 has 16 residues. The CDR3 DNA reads TGTGCCATCAGTGAGACAGGGGGCGCAGGGTGGACTGAAGCTTTCTTT. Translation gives CAISETGGAGWTEAFF.

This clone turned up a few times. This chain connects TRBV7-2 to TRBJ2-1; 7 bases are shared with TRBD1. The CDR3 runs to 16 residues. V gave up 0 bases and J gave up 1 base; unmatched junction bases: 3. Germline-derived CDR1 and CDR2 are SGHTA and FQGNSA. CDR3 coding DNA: TGTGCCAGCAGCTTAGCTCCACAGGGGTCCTACAATGAGCAGTTCTTC. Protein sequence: CASSLAPQGSYNEQFF.

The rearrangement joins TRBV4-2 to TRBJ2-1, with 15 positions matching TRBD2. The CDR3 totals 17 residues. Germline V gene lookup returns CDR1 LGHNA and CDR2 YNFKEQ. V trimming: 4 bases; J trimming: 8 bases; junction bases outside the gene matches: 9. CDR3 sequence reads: CASSRVAGTSGRYEQFF. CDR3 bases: TGTGCCAGCAGCCGTGTCGCCGGGACTAGCGGGAGGTATGAGCAGTTCTTC.

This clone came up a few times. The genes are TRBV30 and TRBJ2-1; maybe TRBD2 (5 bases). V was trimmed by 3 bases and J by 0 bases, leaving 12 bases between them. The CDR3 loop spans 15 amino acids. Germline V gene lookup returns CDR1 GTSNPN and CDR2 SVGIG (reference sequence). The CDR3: CAWSRDYSSYNEQFF. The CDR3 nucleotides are TGTGCCTGGAGCCGAGACTATAGCTCCTACAATGAGCAGTTCTTC.

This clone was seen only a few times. CDR3: CASSQDSGSGDTQYF. As DNA, the CDR3 is TGTGCCAGCAGCCAAGATTCAGGGTCGGGAGATACGCAGTATTTT. The V call is TRBV4-2, the J call TRBJ2-3; tentatively, D is TRBD1 (5 bases). Between the trimmed V and J ends, which lost 0 bases and 5 bases, there was a span of 12 bases. Germline CDR1 is LGHNA and CDR2 is YNFKEQ. This CDR3 has 15 amino acids.

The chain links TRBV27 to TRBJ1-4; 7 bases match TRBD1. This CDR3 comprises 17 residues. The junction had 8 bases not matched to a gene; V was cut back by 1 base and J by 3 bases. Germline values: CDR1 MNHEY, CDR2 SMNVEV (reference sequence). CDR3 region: CASSLFSGGTANEKLFF. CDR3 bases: TGTGCCAGCAGTTTATTTTCCGGCGGGACAGCTAATGAAAAACTGTTTTTT.

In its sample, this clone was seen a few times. CDR3 amino acids: CSVARTSGSYEQYF. Here the CDR3 DNA reads TGCAGCGTTGCCAGGACTAGCGGTTCCTACGAGCAGTACTTC. This chain connects TRBV29-1 to TRBJ2-5, with TRBD2 identical over 10 bases. Near its end, the DNA agrees better with TRBJ2-7, so the J call may be wrong. Germline assignment: CDR1 SQVTM and CDR2 ANQGSEA. The CDR3 runs 14 residues.

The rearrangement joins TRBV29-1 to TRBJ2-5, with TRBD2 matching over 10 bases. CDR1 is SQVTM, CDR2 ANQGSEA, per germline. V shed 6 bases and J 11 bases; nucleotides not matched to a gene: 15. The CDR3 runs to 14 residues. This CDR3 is CSVFRAGGPGEQYF. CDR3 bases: TGCAGCGTATTCCGAGCGGGAGGGCCTGGAGAGCAGTACTTC. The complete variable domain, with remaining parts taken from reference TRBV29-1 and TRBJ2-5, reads SAVISQKPSRDICQRGTSLTIQCQVDSQVTMMFWYRQQPGQSLTLIATANQGSEATYESGFVIDKFPISRPNLTFSTLTVSNMSPEDSSIYLCSVFRAGGPGEQYFGPGTRLLVL.

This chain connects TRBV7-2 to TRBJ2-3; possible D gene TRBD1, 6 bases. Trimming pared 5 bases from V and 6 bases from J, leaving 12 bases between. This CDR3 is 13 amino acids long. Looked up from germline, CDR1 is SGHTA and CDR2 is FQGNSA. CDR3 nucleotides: TGTGCCAGCAGCCTTCAAAGGGGGGATACGCAGTATTTT. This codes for CASSLQRGDTQYF.

Here the CDR3 reads CASRRDFNQPQHF. The CDR3 coding sequence is TGTGCCAGCCGCAGGGACTTCAATCAGCCCCAGCATTTT. The chain combines TRBV28 with TRBJ1-5, with D maybe TRBD1 (5 bases). The CDR3 runs to 13 residues. CDR1 is MDHEN and CDR2 is SYDVKM in the germline V gene. V was cut by 8 bases and J by 3 bases, with 11 bases left in between. The full variable domain, in which reference TRBV28 and TRBJ1-5 provide the parts outside the CDR3, is DVKVTQSSRYLVKRTGEKVFLECVQDMDHENMFWYRQDPGLGLRLIYFSYDVKMKEKGDIPEGYSVSREKKERFSLILESASTNQTSMYLCASRRDFNQPQHFGDGTRLSIL.

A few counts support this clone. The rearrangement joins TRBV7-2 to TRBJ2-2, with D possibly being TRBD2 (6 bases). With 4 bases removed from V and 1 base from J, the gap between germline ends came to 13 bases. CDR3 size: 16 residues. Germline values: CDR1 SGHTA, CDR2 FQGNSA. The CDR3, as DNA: TGTGCCAGCAGCTCCCGGGGTAGCGGGAACACCGGGGAGCTGTTTTTT. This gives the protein CASSSRGSGNTGELFF. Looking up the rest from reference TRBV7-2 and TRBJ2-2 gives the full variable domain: GAGVSQSPSNKVTEKGKDVELRCDPISGHTALYWYRQSLGQGLEFLIYFQGNSAPDKSGLPSDRFSAERTGGSVSTLTIQRTQQEDSAVYLCASSSRGSGNTGELFFGEGSRLTVL.

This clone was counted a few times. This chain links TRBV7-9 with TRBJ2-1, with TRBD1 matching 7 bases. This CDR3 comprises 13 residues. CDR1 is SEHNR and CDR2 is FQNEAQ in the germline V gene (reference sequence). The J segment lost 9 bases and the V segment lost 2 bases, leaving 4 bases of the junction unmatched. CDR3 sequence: CASSLLAGGEQFF. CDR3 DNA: TGTGCCAGCAGCTTACTGGCAGGGGGTGAGCAGTTCTTC.

The CDR3 protein is CASSPYQSDTQYF. The CDR3 DNA is TGTGCCAGTAGTCCCTATCAATCAGATACGCAGTATTTT. The chain recombines TRBV19 with TRBJ2-3, with D unresolved. Trimming pared 5 bases from V and 4 bases from J, leaving 10 bases between. Germline V gene sequence: CDR1 LNHDA, CDR2 SQIVND (reference sequence). This CDR3 contains 13 residues.

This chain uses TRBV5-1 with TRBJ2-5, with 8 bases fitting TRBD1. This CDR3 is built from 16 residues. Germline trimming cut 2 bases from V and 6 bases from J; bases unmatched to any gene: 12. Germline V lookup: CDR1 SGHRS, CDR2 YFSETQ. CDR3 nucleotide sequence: TGCGCCAGCAGCTTTTCCGGGACAGGAGTAGTACAGACCCAGTACTTC. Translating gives CASSFSGTGVVQTQYF.

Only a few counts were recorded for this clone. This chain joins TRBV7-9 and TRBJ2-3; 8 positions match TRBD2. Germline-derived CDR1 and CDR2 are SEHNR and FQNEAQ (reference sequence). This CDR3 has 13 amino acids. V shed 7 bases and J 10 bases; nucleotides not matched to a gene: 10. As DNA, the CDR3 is TGTGCCAGCACGAGCGGGGGCCACGGAGCGCAGTATTTT. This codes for CASTSGGHGAQYF.

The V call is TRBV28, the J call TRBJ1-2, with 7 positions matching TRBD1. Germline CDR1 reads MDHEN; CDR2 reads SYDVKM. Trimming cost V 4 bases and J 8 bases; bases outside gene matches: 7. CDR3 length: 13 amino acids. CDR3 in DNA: TGTGCCAGCAGTTCGGGACAGACCAGCGGCTACACCTTC. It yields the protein CASSSGQTSGYTF.

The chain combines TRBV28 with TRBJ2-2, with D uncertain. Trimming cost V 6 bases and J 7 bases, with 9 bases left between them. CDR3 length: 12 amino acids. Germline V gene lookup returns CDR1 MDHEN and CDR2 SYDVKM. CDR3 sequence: CASSPIHGELFF. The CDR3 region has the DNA TGTGCCAGCAGCCCCATCCACGGGGAGCTGTTTTTT.

CDR3 amino acids: CAISEMGQGPQETQYF. CDR3 DNA: TGTGCCATCAGTGAGATGGGACAGGGGCCTCAAGAGACCCAGTACTTC. This sequence joins TRBV10-3 and TRBJ2-5; 10 bases fit TRBD1. This CDR3 spans 16 amino acids. The germline gives CDR1 ENHRY, CDR2 SYGVKD. Trimming cost V 2 bases and J 2 bases; bases outside gene matches: 5.

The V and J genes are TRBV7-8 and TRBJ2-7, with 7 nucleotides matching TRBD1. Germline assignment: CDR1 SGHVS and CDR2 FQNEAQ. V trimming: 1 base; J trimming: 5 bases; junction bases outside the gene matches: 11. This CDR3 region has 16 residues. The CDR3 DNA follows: TGTGCCAGCAGCTTAGGGAACCGGGCCAGGGGGAACGAGCAGTACTTC. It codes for CASSLGNRARGNEQYF.

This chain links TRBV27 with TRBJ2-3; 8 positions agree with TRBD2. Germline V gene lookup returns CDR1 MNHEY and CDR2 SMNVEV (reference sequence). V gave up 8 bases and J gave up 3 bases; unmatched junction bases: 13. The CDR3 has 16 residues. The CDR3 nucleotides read TGTGCCAGCGTCCGGGCGGGAGGACCAATAACAGATACGCAGTATTTT. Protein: CASVRAGGPITDTQYF.

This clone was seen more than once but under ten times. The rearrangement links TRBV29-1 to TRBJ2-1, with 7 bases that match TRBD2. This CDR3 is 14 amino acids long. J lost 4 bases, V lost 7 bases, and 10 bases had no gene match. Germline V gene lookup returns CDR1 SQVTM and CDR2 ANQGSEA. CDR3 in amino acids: CSAVGTTGYNEQFF. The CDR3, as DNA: TGCAGCGCCGTCGGGACTACCGGATACAATGAGCAGTTCTTC.

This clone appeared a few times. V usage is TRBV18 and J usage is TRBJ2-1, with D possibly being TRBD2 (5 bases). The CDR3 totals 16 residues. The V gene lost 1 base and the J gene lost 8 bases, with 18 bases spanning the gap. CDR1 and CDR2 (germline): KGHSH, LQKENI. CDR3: CASSPQGVGSWDEQFF. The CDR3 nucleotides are TGTGCCAGCTCACCACAGGGAGTGGGTTCTTGGGATGAGCAGTTCTTC.

The CDR3 protein is CASSSTSEKLFF. The CDR3 DNA reads TGTGCCAGCAGCTCTACTTCCGAAAAACTGTTTTTT. The J gene is TRBJ1-4, the V gene TRBV7-9, with unresolved D. Germline values: CDR1 SEHNR, CDR2 FQNEAQ (reference sequence). The CDR3 consists of 12 residues. Trimming cost V 4 bases and J 8 bases, with 8 bases left between them.